This T cell receptor (beta chain) comes out of a study of beta chain features in type 1 diabetes. Whole-study findings and limits: Reads derived from cDNA could over-represent cells showing high TCR expression. The study left unresolved whether HLA type influences TCRB rearrangement. Patients showed naive, central memory and Treg TCRB repertoires that appeared more similar than those of healthy donors.

Reverse transcribing all isolated RNA meant expressed TCRB transcripts were sequenced. Method: immunoSEQ multiplex PCR; TCRdb's copy keeps in-frame clones and lacks some. The profile covers over 700,000 clones, with roughly a sixth appearing a single time and 0.02% to 0.025% taken by the ten largest. This CDR3 has 17 residues. After removal of 5 bases from V and 1 base from J, the junction contained 5 bases not matched to a gene. Germline CDR1 reads SGHAT; CDR2 reads FQNNGV. This clone was counted a few times. Antigen: not known. The V gene is TRBV11-2, the J gene TRBJ2-3, with TRBD2 matching 14 bases. Material: naive CD4+ T cells from blood. The TCR comes from a woman aged 18-30 years in good health. The CDR3 region is CASSRLAGGDRTDTQYF. The CDR3 DNA follows: TGTGCCAGCAGCAGACTAGCGGGAGGGGATCGCACAGATACGCAGTATTTT.